This T cell receptor beta chain was found in a study of Ad26.COV2.S vaccination and SARS-CoV-2 variants. The repertoire was sequenced with immunoSEQ multiplex PCR; TCRdb's copy has only in-frame clones and lacks some. The sample carries a few hundred thousand clones, about nine tenths recorded once. The treatment: around 19 received Ad26.COV2.S at low or high dose, single or two shots; about 5 received placebo; per-sample allocation not given. Day 63 after the first vaccine or placebo injection was the time point for sampling. Germline V gene sequence: CDR1 SGDLS, CDR2 YYNGEE. CDR3 length equals 14 residues. Unmatched junction bases numbered 7, after V lost 3 bases and J lost 4 bases.

The J gene is TRBJ2-7, the V gene TRBV9, with 7 bases fitting TRBD2. Sequencing used peripheral blood, obtained in a trial of Ad26.COV2.S vaccine versus placebo. This TCR was recovered from a person between 18 and 60 years old who received the Ad26.COV2.S COVID-19 vaccine or a placebo. CDR3 amino acids: CASSAGLRGYEQYF. CDR3 coding DNA: TGTGCCAGCAGCGCGGGACTACGGGGATACGAGCAGTACTTC.